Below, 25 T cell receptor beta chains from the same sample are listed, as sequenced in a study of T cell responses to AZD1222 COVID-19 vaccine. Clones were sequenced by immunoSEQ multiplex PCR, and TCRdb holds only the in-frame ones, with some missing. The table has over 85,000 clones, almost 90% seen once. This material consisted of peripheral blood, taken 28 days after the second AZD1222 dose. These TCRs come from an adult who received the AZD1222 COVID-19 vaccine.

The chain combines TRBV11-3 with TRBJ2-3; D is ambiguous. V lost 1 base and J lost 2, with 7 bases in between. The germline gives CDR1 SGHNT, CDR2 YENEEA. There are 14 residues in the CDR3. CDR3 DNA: TGTGCCAGCAGCTTAGGCCAGGACACAGATACGCAGTATTTT. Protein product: CASSLGQDTDTQYF.

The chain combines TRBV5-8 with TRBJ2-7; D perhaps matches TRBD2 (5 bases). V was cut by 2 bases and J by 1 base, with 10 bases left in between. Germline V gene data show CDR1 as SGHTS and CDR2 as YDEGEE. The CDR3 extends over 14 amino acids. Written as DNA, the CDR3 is TGTGCCAGCAGCTTCGGCCGGGGATCCTACGAGCAGTACTTC. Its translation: CASSFGRGSYEQYF.

The CDR3 bases are TGTGCCAACTCAAAGATGGGTACAGATACGCAGTATTTT. It is translated as CANSKMGTDTQYF. The chain employs TRBV27 and TRBJ2-3, with D unclear. Per germline, CDR1 MNHEY and CDR2 SMNVEV (reference sequence). V dropped 10 bases and J dropped 3 bases, with 14 bases sitting between them. CDR3 length equals 13 residues.

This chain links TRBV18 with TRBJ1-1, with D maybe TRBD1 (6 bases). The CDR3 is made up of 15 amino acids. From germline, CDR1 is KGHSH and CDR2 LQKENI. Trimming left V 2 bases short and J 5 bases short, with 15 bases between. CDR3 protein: CASSPGQGRETEAFF. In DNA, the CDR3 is TGTGCCAGCTCACCAGGGCAGGGGAGGGAAACTGAAGCTTTCTTT.

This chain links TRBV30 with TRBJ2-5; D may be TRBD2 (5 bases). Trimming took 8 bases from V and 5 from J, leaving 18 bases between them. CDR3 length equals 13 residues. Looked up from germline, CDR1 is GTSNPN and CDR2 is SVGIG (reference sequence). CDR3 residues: CAGSDGPGETQYF. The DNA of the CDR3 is TGTGCCGGGTCAGATGGGCCGGGGGAGACCCAGTACTTC. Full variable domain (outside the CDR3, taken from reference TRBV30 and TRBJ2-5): SQTIHQWPATLVQPVGSPLSLECTVEGTSNPNLYWYRQAAGRGLQLLFYSVGIGQISSEVPQNLSASRPQDRQFILSSKKLLLSDSGFYLCAGSDGPGETQYFGPGTRLLVL.

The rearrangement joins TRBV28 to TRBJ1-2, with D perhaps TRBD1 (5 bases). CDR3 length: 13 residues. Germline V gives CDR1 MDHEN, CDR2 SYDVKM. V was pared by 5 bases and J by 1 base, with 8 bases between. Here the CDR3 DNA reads TGTGCCAGCAGTAGGGGTGGTAACTATGGCTACACCTTC. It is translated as CASSRGGNYGYTF.

Here the CDR3 reads CASRPGQGLAYEQYF. The CDR3 coding sequence is TGTGCCAGCAGACCCGGACAGGGGTTGGCCTACGAGCAGTACTTC. The chain couples TRBV28 to TRBJ2-7, with 9 nucleotides matching TRBD1. The CDR3 is 15 residues long. The germline CDR1 and CDR2 sequences are MDHEN and SYDVKM. Trimming at V came to 6 bases and at J to 2 bases, leaving 8 bases not matched to a gene.

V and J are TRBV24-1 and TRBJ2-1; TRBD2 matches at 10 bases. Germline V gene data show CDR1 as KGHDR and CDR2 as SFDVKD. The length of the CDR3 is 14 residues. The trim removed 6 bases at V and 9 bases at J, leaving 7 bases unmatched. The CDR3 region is CATSSSGSSIEQFF. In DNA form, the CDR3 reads TGTGCCACCAGTTCTAGCGGGAGCAGTATTGAGCAGTTCTTC.

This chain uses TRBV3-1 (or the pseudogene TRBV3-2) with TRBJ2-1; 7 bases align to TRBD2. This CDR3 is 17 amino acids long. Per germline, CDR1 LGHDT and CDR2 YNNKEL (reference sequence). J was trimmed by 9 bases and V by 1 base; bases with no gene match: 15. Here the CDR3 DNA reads TGTGCCAGCAGCCAAGTACTGCCAGCGGGAACCCCTGGTGAGCAGTTCTTC. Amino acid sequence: CASSQVLPAGTPGEQFF.

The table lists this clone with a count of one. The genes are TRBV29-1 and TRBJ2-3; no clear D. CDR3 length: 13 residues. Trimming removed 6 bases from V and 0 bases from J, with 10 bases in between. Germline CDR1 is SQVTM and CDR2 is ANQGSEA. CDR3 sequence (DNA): TGCAGCGTAGGGTCGACTAGCACAGATACGCAGTATTTT. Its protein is CSVGSTSTDTQYF.

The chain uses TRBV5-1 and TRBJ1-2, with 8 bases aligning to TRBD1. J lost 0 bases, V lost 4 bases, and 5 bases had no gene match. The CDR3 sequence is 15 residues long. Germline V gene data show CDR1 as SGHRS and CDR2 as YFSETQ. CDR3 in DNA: TGCGCCAGCAGCACACAGGGGGAAGCTAACTATGGCTACACCTTC. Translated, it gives CASSTQGEANYGYTF.

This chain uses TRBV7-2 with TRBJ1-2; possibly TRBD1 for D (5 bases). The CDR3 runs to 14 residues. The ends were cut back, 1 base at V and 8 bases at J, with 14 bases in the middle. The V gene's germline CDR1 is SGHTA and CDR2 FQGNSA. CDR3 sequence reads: CASSLGANRLGYTF. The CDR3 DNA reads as TGTGCCAGCAGCTTAGGCGCGAACAGGCTGGGCTACACCTTC.

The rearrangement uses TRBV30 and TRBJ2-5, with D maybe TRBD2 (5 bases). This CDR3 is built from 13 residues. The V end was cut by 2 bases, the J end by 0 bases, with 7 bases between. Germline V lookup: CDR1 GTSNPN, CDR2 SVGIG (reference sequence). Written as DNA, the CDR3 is TGTGCCTGGAGTAACGGGAACCAAGAGACCCAGTACTTC. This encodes CAWSNGNQETQYF.

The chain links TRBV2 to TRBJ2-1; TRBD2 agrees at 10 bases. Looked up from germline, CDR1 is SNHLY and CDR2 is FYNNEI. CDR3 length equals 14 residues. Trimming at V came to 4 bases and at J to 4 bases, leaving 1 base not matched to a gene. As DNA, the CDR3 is TGTGCCAGCAGTGCTAGCGGGAGTTACAATGAGCAGTTCTTC. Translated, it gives CASSASGSYNEQFF.

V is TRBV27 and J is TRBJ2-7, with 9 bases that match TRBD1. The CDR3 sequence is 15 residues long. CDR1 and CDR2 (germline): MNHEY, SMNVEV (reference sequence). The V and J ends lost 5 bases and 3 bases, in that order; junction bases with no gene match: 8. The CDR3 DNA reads TGTGCCAGCAGTCGAACAGGGGGCGCGGGCTACGAGCAGTACTTC. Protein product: CASSRTGGAGYEQYF.

The CDR3 loop reads CASLAGGGVYEQYF. The DNA for the CDR3 is TGTGCCAGCCTAGCGGGAGGTGGGGTCTACGAGCAGTACTTC. The chain joins TRBV28 to TRBJ2-7; TRBD2 matches at 11 bases. This CDR3 spans 14 amino acids. The V and J ends lost 8 bases and 3 bases, in that order; junction bases with no gene match: 6. Germline loops: CDR1 MDHEN, CDR2 SYDVKM.

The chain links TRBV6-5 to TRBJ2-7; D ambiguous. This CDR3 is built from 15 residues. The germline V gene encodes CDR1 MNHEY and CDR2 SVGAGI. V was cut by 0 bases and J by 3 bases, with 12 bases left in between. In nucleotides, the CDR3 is TGTGCCAGCAGTTACTCCCCCGTGTCGGTCTACGAGCAGTACTTC. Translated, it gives CASSYSPVSVYEQYF.

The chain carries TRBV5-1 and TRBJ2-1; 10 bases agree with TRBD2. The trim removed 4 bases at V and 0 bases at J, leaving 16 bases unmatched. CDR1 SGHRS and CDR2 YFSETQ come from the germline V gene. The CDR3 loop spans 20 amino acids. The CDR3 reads CASSRAISGLALSSYNEQFF. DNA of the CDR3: TGCGCCAGCAGCAGGGCAATATCGGGACTAGCGCTGAGCTCCTACAATGAGCAGTTCTTC.

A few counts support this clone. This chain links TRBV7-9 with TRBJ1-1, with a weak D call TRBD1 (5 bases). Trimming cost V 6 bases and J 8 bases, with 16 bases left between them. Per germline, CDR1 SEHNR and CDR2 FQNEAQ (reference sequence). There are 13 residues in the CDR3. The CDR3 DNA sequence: TGTGCCAGCAGTTATCTCCGGGACGAAGAAGCTTTCTTT. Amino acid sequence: CASSYLRDEEAFF.

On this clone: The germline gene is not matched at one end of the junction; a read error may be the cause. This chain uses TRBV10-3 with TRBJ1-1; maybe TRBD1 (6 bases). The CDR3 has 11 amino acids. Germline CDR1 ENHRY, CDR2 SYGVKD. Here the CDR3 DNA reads TGTGCCATCAATGAGGGGGTTGAAGCTTTCTTT. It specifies CAINEGVEAFF.

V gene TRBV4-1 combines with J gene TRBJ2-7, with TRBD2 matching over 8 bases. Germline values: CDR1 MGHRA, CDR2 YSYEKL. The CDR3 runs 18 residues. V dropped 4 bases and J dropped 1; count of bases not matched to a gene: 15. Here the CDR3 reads CASSLLLGGEGHSYEQYF. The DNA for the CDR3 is TGCGCCAGCAGCCTCCTCCTCGGGGGGGAGGGCCATTCCTACGAGCAGTACTTC.

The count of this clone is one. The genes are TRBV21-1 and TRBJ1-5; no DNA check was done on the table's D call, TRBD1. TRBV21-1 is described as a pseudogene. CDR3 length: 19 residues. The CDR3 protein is CASSKVETGGEVSNQPQHF. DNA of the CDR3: TGTGCCAGCAGCAAAGTAGAAACAGGGGGGGAAGTTAGCAATCAGCCCCAGCATTTT.

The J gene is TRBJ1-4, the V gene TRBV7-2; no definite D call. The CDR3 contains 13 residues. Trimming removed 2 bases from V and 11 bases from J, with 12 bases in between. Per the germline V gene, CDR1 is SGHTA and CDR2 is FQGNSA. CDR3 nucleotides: TGTGCCAGCAGCTTAATGGCCTCTAGGAAACTGTTTTTT. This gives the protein CASSLMASRKLFF.

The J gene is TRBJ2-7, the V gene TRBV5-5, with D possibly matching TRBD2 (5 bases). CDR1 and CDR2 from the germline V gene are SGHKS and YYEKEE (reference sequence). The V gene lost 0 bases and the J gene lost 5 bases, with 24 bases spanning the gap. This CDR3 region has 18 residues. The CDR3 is CASSLAESSIWSTDEQYF. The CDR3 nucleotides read TGTGCCAGCAGCTTGGCGGAATCTAGCATCTGGTCCACGGACGAGCAGTACTTC.

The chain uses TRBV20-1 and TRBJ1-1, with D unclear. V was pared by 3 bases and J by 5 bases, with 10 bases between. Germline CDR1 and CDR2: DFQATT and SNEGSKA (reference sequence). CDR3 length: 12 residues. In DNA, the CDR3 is TGCAGTGCTAGTATCTGGGGAACTGAAGCTTTCTTT. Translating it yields CSASIWGTEAFF.